These T cell receptor beta chains were read from a single sample in a study of glioma-infiltrating T cells after dendritic cell vaccination. The data were produced by immunoSEQ multiplex PCR, yet TCRdb's version contains in-frame clones alone and is incomplete. This table has about 9,200 clones, roughly four fifths appearing once. The specimen was blood, collected after dendritic cell vaccination. These receptor sequences come from a human donor with glioblastoma. Both conserved end residues are part of each CDR3. D genes are given only for firm matches. Not all rows give a size; the values are once, few, many and, for expanded clones, a class.

j_gene: TRBJ2-7; v_gene: TRBV5-5; d_gene: TRBD2; len: 18; abundance: .; CDR3nt: TGTGCCAGCAGCTTGGCCGCGGGAGGGCTATCCAGCTCCTACGAGCAGTACTTC; CDR3aa: CASSLAAGGLSSSYEQYF
j_gene: TRBJ2-3; v_gene: TRBV11-3; d_gene: .; len: 14; abundance: .; CDR3nt: TGTGCCAGCAGTTTAACAGCTAGCACAGATACGCAGTATTTT; CDR3aa: CASSLTASTDTQYF
j_gene: TRBJ2-7; v_gene: TRBV7-9; d_gene: TRBD1; len: 17; abundance: .; CDR3nt: TGTGCCAGCAGCGGTAAACGTTGGACAGGGGGCCCTTACGAGCAGTACTTC; CDR3aa: CASSGKRWTGGPYEQYF
j_gene: TRBJ1-2; v_gene: TRBV6-4; d_gene: .; len: 14; abundance: .; CDR3nt: TGTGCCAGTCTCCCCTCGGCAGGGTACTATGGCTACACCTTC; CDR3aa: CASLPSAGYYGYTF
j_gene: TRBJ1-1; v_gene: TRBV19; d_gene: .; len: 13; abundance: .; CDR3nt: TGTGCCAGTGGTAAATCTCAGGACACTGAAGCTTTCTTT; CDR3aa: CASGKSQDTEAFF
j_gene: TRBJ1-3; v_gene: TRBV6-1; d_gene: .; len: 13; abundance: .; CDR3nt: TGTGCCAGCAGTGAAGGGCCTGGAAACACCATATATTTT; CDR3aa: CASSEGPGNTIYF
j_gene: TRBJ2-1; v_gene: TRBV7-3; d_gene: TRBD2; len: 15; abundance: .; CDR3nt: TGTGCCAGCAGCTTATCGGGGGGTACCTACAATGAGCAGTTCTTC; CDR3aa: CASSLSGGTYNEQFF
j_gene: TRBJ1-1; v_gene: TRBV6-1; d_gene: .; len: 14; abundance: .; CDR3nt: TGTGCCAGCTCTCCGGGATACATGAACACTGAAGCTTTCTTT; CDR3aa: CASSPGYMNTEAFF
j_gene: TRBJ2-3; v_gene: TRBV5-1; d_gene: TRBD1; len: 18; abundance: .; CDR3nt: TGCGCCAGCAGCTTGTGGGGAGGACAGGGGATGACTGGAGGGGCGCAGTATTTT; CDR3aa: CASSLWGGQGMTGGAQYF
j_gene: TRBJ2-3; v_gene: TRBV4-3; d_gene: .; len: 14; abundance: .; CDR3nt: TGCGCCAGCAGCCCTTCCATACGGTCAGATACGCAGTATTTT; CDR3aa: CASSPSIRSDTQYF
j_gene: TRBJ2-7; v_gene: TRBV11-2; d_gene: .; len: 13; abundance: .; CDR3nt: TGTGCCGGCAGCTTCGACAGAACCTACGAGCAGTACTTC; CDR3aa: CAGSFDRTYEQYF
j_gene: TRBJ2-6; v_gene: TRBV11-2; d_gene: .; len: 15; abundance: .; CDR3nt: TGTGCCAGCAGCTTAGCTCTCTCTGGGGCCAACGTCCTGACTTTC; CDR3aa: CASSLALSGANVLTF
j_gene: TRBJ1-5; v_gene: TRBV28; d_gene: TRBD1; len: 15; abundance: .; CDR3nt: TGTGCCAGCAGTCCCAGGGGGATCCCAAATCAGCCCCAGCATTTT; CDR3aa: CASSPRGIPNQPQHF
j_gene: TRBJ2-4; v_gene: TRBV5-6; d_gene: .; len: 19; abundance: few; CDR3nt: TGTGCCAGCAGCTTGGTAGGGGCTGATCCCTGGCTAGCCAAAAACATTCAGTACTTC; CDR3aa: CASSLVGADPWLAKNIQYF
j_gene: TRBJ1-1; v_gene: TRBV5-1; d_gene: TRBD1; len: 15; abundance: once; CDR3nt: TGCGCCAGCAGCTTCCAGTTTGACAGGGCGGCTGAAGCTTTCTTT; CDR3aa: CASSFQFDRAAEAFF
j_gene: TRBJ2-7; v_gene: TRBV2; d_gene: TRBD2; len: 12; abundance: .; CDR3nt: TGTGCCAGCTCCTCCGGGGGGTACCAGCAGTACTTC; CDR3aa: CASSSGGYQQYF
j_gene: TRBJ2-1; v_gene: TRBV27; d_gene: TRBD2; len: 15; abundance: .; CDR3nt: TGTGCCAGCAGTGGACTAGCGGGGAGCTACAATGAGCAGTTCTTC; CDR3aa: CASSGLAGSYNEQFF
j_gene: TRBJ2-1; v_gene: TRBV28; d_gene: TRBD2; len: 15; abundance: .; CDR3nt: TGTGCCAGCAAGACCGGGACTAGCATACCGGGTGAGCAGTTCTTC; CDR3aa: CASKTGTSIPGEQFF
j_gene: TRBJ2-7; v_gene: TRBV11-3; d_gene: TRBD2; len: 13; abundance: once; CDR3nt: TGTGCCAGCAGCCCGGGGGGGTCCTACGAGCAGTACTTC; CDR3aa: CASSPGGSYEQYF
j_gene: TRBJ1-1; v_gene: TRBV5-5; d_gene: .; len: 14; abundance: .; CDR3nt: TGTGCCAGCAGCTTACAGACCTCCAACACTGAAGCTTTCTTT; CDR3aa: CASSLQTSNTEAFF
j_gene: TRBJ2-7; v_gene: TRBV27; d_gene: .; len: 12; abundance: .; CDR3nt: TGTGCCAGCAGTTTGGAGGGCAGGGAGCAGTACTTC; CDR3aa: CASSLEGREQYF
j_gene: TRBJ2-7; v_gene: TRBV4-3; d_gene: TRBD2; len: 20; abundance: .; CDR3nt: TGCGCCAGCAGCCAAGCCGCAGGGCACCTACTAGCGGACTTCTTCGGAGAGCAGTACTTC; CDR3aa: CASSQAAGHLLADFFGEQYF
j_gene: TRBJ2-7; v_gene: TRBV27; d_gene: TRBD1; len: 18; abundance: once; CDR3nt: TGTGCCAGCAGTTTGGGGTCTAGGACAGGGGGCGAAATCTACGAGCAGTACTTC; CDR3aa: CASSLGSRTGGEIYEQYF
j_gene: TRBJ1-1; v_gene: TRBV28; d_gene: TRBD1; len: 17; abundance: few; CDR3nt: TGTGCCAGCAGACCAAATCCCCTCGGGACAGGGTTCTTTGAAGCTTTCTTT; CDR3aa: CASRPNPLGTGFFEAFF